This is a list of T cell receptor beta chains from one sample in a study of circulating and synovial CD4+ cells in juvenile arthritis. Only in-frame clones appear in the TCRdb table, and some are missing; sequencing was by immunoSEQ multiplex PCR. This sample has some 30,000 clones; 90% to 95% occur once, and the top ten carry 2.9%. Sample: CD4+ T cells from blood. The receptors stem from a human donor with juvenile idiopathic arthritis. The CDR3 runs from the conserved cysteine through the conserved F or W. A D gene is named only where the DNA matches it firmly. Clone size is shown for a subset of rows, as once, few, many or a class of expanded clone.

TRBV5-1	TRBD2	TRBJ2-3	NA	TGCGCCAGCAGACTTATGGGACTACTTAGCACAGATACGCAGTATTTT	CASRLMGLLSTDTQYF
TRBV5-1	TRBD2	TRBJ2-1	once	TGCGCCAGCAGCTTGCAGGGCCTAGCGGGAGTCGATGAGCAGTTCTTC	CASSLQGLAGVDEQFF
TRBV28	NA	TRBJ2-3	NA	TGTGCCAGCAGTTTCGGGGGAACGCAGTATTTT	CASSFGGTQYF
TRBV11-2	TRBD1	TRBJ1-1	NA	TGTGCCAGCAGCCCACGACAGGGGGCGAGGACTGAAGCTTTCTTT	CASSPRQGARTEAFF
TRBV6-1	TRBD1	TRBJ1-1	once	TGTGCCAGCAGTGGGACAGGGAGGGAAGCTTTCTTT	CASSGTGREAFF
TRBV7-8	TRBD1	TRBJ2-4	NA	TGTGCCAGCAGCTTAGGGGCCAGGGGGAACATTCAGTACTTC	CASSLGARGNIQYF
TRBV7-9	NA	TRBJ1-4	few	TGTGCCAGCAGCTTAGAGGCAGGGAGGACGGAAAAACTGTTTTTT	CASSLEAGRTEKLFF
TRBV14	NA	TRBJ1-1	NA	TGTGCCAGCAGCCAAGAAAGGGGATGGTACACTGAAGCTTTCTTT	CASSQERGWYTEAFF
TRBV5-4	TRBD1	TRBJ1-2	NA	TGTGCCAGCAGCTACCCGGGACAGGGGAATGGCTACACCTTC	CASSYPGQGNGYTF
TRBV5-1	TRBD2	TRBJ2-7	NA	TGCGCCAGCAGCGAGGCCGGGACTAGCGGGAGACTCGAGCAGTACTTC	CASSEAGTSGRLEQYF
TRBV11-2	NA	TRBJ1-1	NA	TGTGCCAGCAGCTTAGTTGTTTCCGGGGGGGCAGGTTTATTCTCTGAAGCTTTCTTT	CASSLVVSGGAGLFSEAFF